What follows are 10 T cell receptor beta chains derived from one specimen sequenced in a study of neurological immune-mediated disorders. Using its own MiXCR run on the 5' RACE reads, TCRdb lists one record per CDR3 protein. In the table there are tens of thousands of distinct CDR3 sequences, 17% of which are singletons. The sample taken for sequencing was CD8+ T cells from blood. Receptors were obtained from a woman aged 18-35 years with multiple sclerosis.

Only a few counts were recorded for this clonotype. The CDR3 DNA follows: TGCAGTGCTAGAGCCCCTGGACTGCGGAATGAGCAGTTCTTC. This encodes CSARAPGLRNEQFF. The chain has TRBV20-1 and TRBJ2-1; D perhaps matches TRBD2 (5 bases). CDR3 size: 14 residues. The germline gives CDR1 DFQATT, CDR2 SNEGSKA (reference sequence). V dropped 1 base and J dropped 7 bases, with 14 bases sitting between them.

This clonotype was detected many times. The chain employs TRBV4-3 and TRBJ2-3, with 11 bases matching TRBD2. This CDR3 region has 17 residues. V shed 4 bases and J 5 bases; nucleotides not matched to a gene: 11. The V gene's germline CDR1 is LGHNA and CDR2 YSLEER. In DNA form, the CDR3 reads TGCGCCAGCAGCCTTTCTCGACTAGCGGGACTTCAAGATACGCAGTATTTT. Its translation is CASSLSRLAGLQDTQYF.

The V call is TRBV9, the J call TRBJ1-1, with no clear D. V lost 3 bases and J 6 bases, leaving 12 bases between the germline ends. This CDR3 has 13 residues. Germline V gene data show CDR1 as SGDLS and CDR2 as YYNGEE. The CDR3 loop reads CASSAIFAAEAFF. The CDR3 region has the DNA TGTGCCAGCAGCGCGATTTTTGCGGCTGAAGCTTTCTTT. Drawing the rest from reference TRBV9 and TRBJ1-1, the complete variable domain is DSGVTQTPKHLITATGQRVTLRCSPRSGDLSVYWYQQSLDQGLQFLIQYYNGEERAKGNILERFSAQQFPDLHSELNLSSLELGDSALYFCASSAIFAAEAFFGQGTRLTVV.

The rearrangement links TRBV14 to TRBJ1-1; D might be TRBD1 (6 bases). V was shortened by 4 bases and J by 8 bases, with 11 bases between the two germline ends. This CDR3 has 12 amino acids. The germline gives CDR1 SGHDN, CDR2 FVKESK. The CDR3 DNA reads TGTGCCAGCAGCCGAAGACAGGCCGAAGCTTTCTTT. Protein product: CASSRRQAEAFF.

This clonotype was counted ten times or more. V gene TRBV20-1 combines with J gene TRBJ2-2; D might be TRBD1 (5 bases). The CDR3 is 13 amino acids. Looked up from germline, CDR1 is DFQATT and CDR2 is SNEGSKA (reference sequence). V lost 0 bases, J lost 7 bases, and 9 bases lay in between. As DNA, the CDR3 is TGCAGTGCTAGAGATCTAGGGGTCGGGGAGCTGTTTTTT. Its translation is CSARDLGVGELFF.

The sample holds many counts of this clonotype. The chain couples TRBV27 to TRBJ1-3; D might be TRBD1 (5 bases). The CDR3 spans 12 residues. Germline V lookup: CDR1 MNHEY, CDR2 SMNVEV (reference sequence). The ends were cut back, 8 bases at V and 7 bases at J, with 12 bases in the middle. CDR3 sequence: CASQGIGNTIYF. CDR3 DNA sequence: TGTGCCAGCCAGGGTATTGGGAACACCATATATTTT.

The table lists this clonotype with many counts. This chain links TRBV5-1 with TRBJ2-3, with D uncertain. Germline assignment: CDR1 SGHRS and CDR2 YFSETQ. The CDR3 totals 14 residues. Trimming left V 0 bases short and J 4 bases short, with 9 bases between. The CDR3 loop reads CASSLEVASDTQYF. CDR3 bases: TGCGCCAGCAGCTTGGAAGTGGCCTCAGATACGCAGTATTTT.

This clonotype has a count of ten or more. CDR3 in DNA: TGCGCCAGCAGCTTTAAGGACAGGGGGGCCGACGCTAACTATGGCTACACCTTC. Translation: CASSFKDRGADANYGYTF. The chain couples TRBV5-1 to TRBJ1-2; TRBD1 agrees at 10 bases. The germline V gene has CDR1 SGHRS and CDR2 YFSETQ. Germline trimming cut 2 bases from V and 0 bases from J; bases unmatched to any gene: 10. The CDR3 is 18 residues long.

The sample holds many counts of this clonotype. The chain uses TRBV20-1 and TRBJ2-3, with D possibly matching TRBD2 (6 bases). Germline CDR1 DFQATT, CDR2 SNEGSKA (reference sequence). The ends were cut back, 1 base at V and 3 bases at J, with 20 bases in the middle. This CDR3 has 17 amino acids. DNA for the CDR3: TGCAGTGCTAGAGGGGGGACGACTAGGTTCGCTACAGATACGCAGTATTTT. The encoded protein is CSARGGTTRFATDTQYF.

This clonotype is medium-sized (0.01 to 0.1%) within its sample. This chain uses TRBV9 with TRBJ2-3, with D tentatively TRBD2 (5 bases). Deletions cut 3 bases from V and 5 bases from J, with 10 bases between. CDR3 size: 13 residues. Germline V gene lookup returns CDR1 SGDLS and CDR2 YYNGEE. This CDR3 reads CASSGRTEDTQYF. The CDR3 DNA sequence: TGTGCCAGCAGCGGGAGGACCGAAGATACGCAGTATTTT.